Below are 28 T cell receptor beta chains sequenced from a single sample in a study of blood T cells in healthy people across ages. A second PCR of roughly 6 to 12 cycles used a sample-barcoded 5' primer and a J-beta primer mix. A single record per CDR3 protein comes from TCRdb applying MiXCR to the 5' RACE reads. The data show more than 900,000 distinct CDR3 sequences, about 28% seen once. This same sample was also part of a study on T cells of mothers and their children.

Sample: blood. Receptors originate from a middle-aged woman in good health.

The chain has TRBV7-2 and TRBJ2-5; possibly TRBD1 or TRBD2 for D (6 bases each). The CDR3 sequence is 16 residues long. Germline V gives CDR1 SGHTA, CDR2 FQGNSA. Trimming took off 7 bases at V and 6 bases at J, with 24 bases between the two ends. The CDR3: CASKEGGPRGKKTQYF. The CDR3 DNA sequence: TGTGCCAGCAAGGAAGGGGGGCCGAGGGGGAAAAAGACCCAGTACTTC.

This clonotype has more than one count but fewer than ten. The CDR3 spells CASSPFRAGAGETQYF. CDR3 DNA: TGTGCCAGCTCACCGTTCCGAGCGGGGGCCGGGGAGACCCAGTACTTC. V and J are TRBV18 and TRBJ2-5; TRBD2 agrees at 8 bases. Germline-derived CDR1 and CDR2 are KGHSH and LQKENI. V shed 3 bases and J 5 bases; nucleotides not matched to a gene: 11. The CDR3 spans 16 residues.

V usage is TRBV5-1 and J usage is TRBJ2-7, with D unclear. Trimming took 5 bases from V and 0 from J, leaving 9 bases between them. The CDR3 spans 13 residues. CDR1 SGHRS and CDR2 YFSETQ come from the germline V gene. The CDR3 nucleotides read TGCGCCAGCAGAGAGGTCAACTCCTACGAGCAGTACTTC. Translation: CASREVNSYEQYF.

This clonotype was found many times. The V gene is TRBV6-1, the J gene TRBJ2-7; a weak D match, TRBD2 (6 bases). The CDR3 runs 15 residues. The V end lost 2 bases, the J end lost 2 bases, and 13 bases lay between the germline ends. CDR1 and CDR2 from the germline V gene are MNHNS and SASEGT. The CDR3 DNA follows: TGTGCCAGCAGTGAACCGGGGGAGAACACCTACGAGCAGTACTTC. This sequence encodes CASSEPGENTYEQYF.

The gene calls are TRBV10-3 and TRBJ2-1, with a possible D match to TRBD2 (5 bases). This CDR3 spans 16 amino acids. Germline CDR1 ENHRY, CDR2 SYGVKD. V lost 10 bases, J lost 0 bases, and 19 bases lay in between. The CDR3 here is CATSRTDTSSYNEQFF. The DNA for the CDR3 is TGTGCCACGAGTCGGACTGATACGAGCTCCTACAATGAGCAGTTCTTC.

This rearrangement joins TRBV7-8 to TRBJ2-1; D ambiguous. The better agreement between TRBJ2-7 and the DNA end casts doubt on the J call. The germline CDR1 and CDR2 sequences are SGHVS and FQNEAQ. The CDR3 contains 13 residues. The CDR3 spells CASSLGGHNEQYF. For the CDR3, the DNA is TGTGCCAGCAGCTTAGGCGGTCACAATGAGCAGTACTTC.

This clonotype was counted between two and nine times. V usage is TRBV12-3 or TRBV12-4 and J usage is TRBJ2-1; 13 bases are shared with TRBD2. The V gene end was trimmed by 7 bases and the J gene end by 13 bases; junction bases not matched to a gene: 7. The CDR3 has 13 residues. CDR3 bases: TGTGCCAGCACCGCGACTAGCGGGGGGTTTCAGTTCTTC. Translated, it gives CASTATSGGFQFF.

This sequence joins TRBV5-5 and TRBJ1-1; unclear D gene. The CDR3 is made up of 12 amino acids. Between the trimmed V and J ends, which lost 0 bases and 11 bases, there was a span of 11 bases. Germline-derived CDR1 and CDR2 are SGHKS and YYEKEE (reference sequence). CDR3 DNA sequence: TGTGCCAGCAGCTTGGTTACCCTGGGCGCTTTCTTT. Translating it yields CASSLVTLGAFF.

At least ten counts were recorded for this clonotype. The genes are TRBV20-1 and TRBJ1-2; no clear D. There are 10 residues in the CDR3. CDR1 and CDR2 from the germline V gene are DFQATT and SNEGSKA (reference sequence). Trimming took off 5 bases at V and 7 bases at J, with 8 bases between the two ends. This CDR3 reads CSAWDRGYTF. CDR3 in DNA: TGCAGTGCTTGGGATCGTGGCTACACCTTC.

Concerning this clonotype: A much bigger clone sits one base away, suggesting this may be a read error. The J gene is TRBJ1-5, the V gene TRBV2; D unresolved. Germline lookup yields CDR1 SNHLY and CDR2 FYNNEI. This CDR3 is built from 13 residues. V was pared by 8 bases and J by 2 bases, with 10 bases between. The CDR3 is CASHRAGNQPQHF. In DNA, the CDR3 is TGTGCCAGCCACCGGGCAGGCAATCAGCCCCAGCATTTT.

This clonotype turned up a few times. DNA of the CDR3: TGTGCCAGCAGACTAGGGACAGGGGCGTTGGACGAGCAGTACTTC. This translates into CASRLGTGALDEQYF. The genes are TRBV7-9 and TRBJ2-7; 10 bases match TRBD1. CDR1 SEHNR and CDR2 FQNEAQ come from the germline V gene (reference sequence). The CDR3 has 15 amino acids. V lost 6 bases to trimming and J lost 5 bases; unmatched junction nucleotides: 10.

The genes are TRBV3-1 and TRBJ2-5, with 7 positions matching TRBD2. V was pared by 2 bases and J by 5 bases, with 5 bases of the junction left unmatched. The germline CDR1 and CDR2 sequences are LGHDT and YNNKEL (reference sequence). This CDR3 is built from 14 residues. CDR3 nucleotide sequence: TGTGCCAGCAGCCAAAAGACTAGCCGGGAGACCCAGTACTTC. Protein product: CASSQKTSRETQYF.

In this sample, this clonotype turned up a few times. The rearrangement uses TRBV20-1 and TRBJ1-2, with 8 bases identical to TRBD1. The CDR3 sequence is 16 residues long. CDR1 is DFQATT, CDR2 SNEGSKA, per germline (reference sequence). Trimming cost V 2 bases and J 0 bases; bases outside gene matches: 8. In nucleotides, the CDR3 is TGCAGTGCTAGACCCCGGGACAGGTGGACTAACTATGGCTACACCTTC. The encoded protein is CSARPRDRWTNYGYTF.

The chain employs TRBV29-1 and TRBJ2-7; perhaps TRBD2 as D (5 bases). The CDR3 has 14 residues. With 7 bases removed from V and 2 bases from J, the gap between germline ends came to 18 bases. CDR1 and CDR2 from the germline V gene are SQVTM and ANQGSEA. The CDR3 region has the DNA TGCAGCGCCCTCCCGGTAGTCGGGACCTACGAGCAGTACTTC. Protein sequence: CSALPVVGTYEQYF.

In nucleotides, the CDR3 is TGCAGTGCCGTTACAGGGGGCAATCAGCCCCAGCATTTT. Translating gives CSAVTGGNQPQHF. The gene calls are TRBV20-1 and TRBJ1-5, with 7 bases fitting TRBD1. Losses at the gene ends were 6 bases for V and 2 bases for J; bases not matched to a gene: 4. The CDR3 consists of 13 residues. Looked up from germline, CDR1 is DFQATT and CDR2 is SNEGSKA (reference sequence).

This clonotype was observed at least ten times. DNA of the CDR3: TGTGCCAGCAGAGGCCGGGACACCGGTAGGCCGTACTTC. Residues: CASRGRDTGRPYF. V gene TRBV7-6 combines with J gene TRBJ2-7, with a possible D match to TRBD1 (6 bases). The germline gives CDR1 SGHVS, CDR2 FNYEAQ. The CDR3 is 13 residues long. Between the trimmed V and J ends, which lost 6 bases and 12 bases, there was a span of 21 bases.

This clonotype was found many times. The chain employs TRBV5-1 and TRBJ2-7; TRBD1 matches at 7 bases. This CDR3 is 15 amino acids long. Germline CDR1 and CDR2: SGHRS and YFSETQ. V was pared by 4 bases and J by 0 bases, with 7 bases of the junction left unmatched. Here the CDR3 DNA reads TGCGCCAGCAGCCCGACAGGGATTAGCTCCTACGAGCAGTACTTC. The encoded protein is CASSPTGISSYEQYF. The whole variable domain, remainder taken from reference TRBV5-1 and TRBJ2-7, is KAGVTQTPRYLIKTRGQQVTLSCSPISGHRSVSWYQQTPGQGLQFLFEYFSETQRNKGNFPGRFSGRQFSNSRSEMNVSTLELGDSALYLCASSPTGISSYEQYFGPGTRLTVT.

This clonotype was counted at least ten times. V gene TRBV29-1 combines with J gene TRBJ2-1, with D perhaps assigned TRBD1 or TRBD2 (6 bases each). The CDR3 covers 13 residues. Germline CDR1 is SQVTM and CDR2 is ANQGSEA. Deletions cut 5 bases from V and 8 bases from J, with 16 bases between. In DNA form, the CDR3 reads TGCAGCGTTTGGGGGGCGATCAGGGATGAGCAGTTCTTC. This sequence encodes CSVWGAIRDEQFF.

This sequence joins TRBV30 and TRBJ1-6; the D gene is possibly TRBD1 (5 bases). The V end lost 2 bases, the J end lost 9 bases, and 8 bases lay between the germline ends. Germline V gene data show CDR1 as GTSNPN and CDR2 as SVGIG (reference sequence). The CDR3 is 12 amino acids. The CDR3: CAWSSGGSPLHF. CDR3 in DNA: TGTGCCTGGAGTTCGGGGGGTTCACCCCTCCACTTT. Full variable domain (rest looked up from reference TRBV30 and TRBJ1-6): SQTIHQWPATLVQPVGSPLSLECTVEGTSNPNLYWYRQAAGRGLQLLFYSVGIGQISSEVPQNLSASRPQDRQFILSSKKLLLSDSGFYLCAWSSGGSPLHFGNGTRLTVT.

The table lists this clonotype with a few counts. The chain couples TRBV28 to TRBJ2-3; D is ambiguous. CDR1 is MDHEN, CDR2 SYDVKM, per germline. The CDR3 contains 13 residues. Trimming took 1 base from V and 6 from J, leaving 8 bases between them. CDR3 sequence reads: CASSLSVLDTQYF. The CDR3 DNA is TGTGCCAGCAGTTTATCCGTACTGGATACGCAGTATTTT. Variable domain in full (rest from reference TRBV28 and TRBJ2-3): DVKVTQSSRYLVKRTGEKVFLECVQDMDHENMFWYRQDPGLGLRLIYFSYDVKMKEKGDIPEGYSVSREKKERFSLILESASTNQTSMYLCASSLSVLDTQYFGPGTRLTVL.

The sample holds a few counts of this clonotype. A single base separates this from a much larger clone, so it may be a read error. The chain couples TRBV6-2 or TRBV6-3 to TRBJ2-5, with TRBD2 matching 10 bases. The CDR3 is made up of 17 amino acids. Germline V gene data show CDR1 as MNHEY and CDR2 as SVGEGT. CDR3 sequence (DNA): TGTGCCAGTCGACGGGCTAGCGGGGGCCTGTTGGCGGGGACCCGGTACTTC. This encodes CASRRASGGLLAGTRYF.

This clonotype was recorded many times. V is TRBV29-1 and J is TRBJ2-1, with 8 bases lining up with TRBD2. Germline lookup yields CDR1 SQVTM and CDR2 ANQGSEA. This CDR3 contains 13 residues. After removal of 3 bases from V and 9 bases from J, the junction contained 7 bases not matched to a gene. CDR3 DNA: TGCAGCGTTGACCGGGGGGGCCGCGGTGAGCAGTTCTTC. Translated, it gives CSVDRGGRGEQFF.

This chain uses TRBV21-1 with TRBJ2-1; the table's D call, TRBD2, was not checked against the DNA. TRBV21-1 represents a pseudogene. CDR3 length: 13 amino acids. This chain's CDR3 is CASSKEGWNEQFF. The CDR3 coding sequence is TGTGCCAGCAGCAAGGAGGGGTGGAATGAGCAGTTCTTC.

This clonotype was found a few times. As DNA, the CDR3 is TGTGCCAGCAGCCCTGCAGGGGGCCTGGGCACTGAAGCTTTCTTT. Translation gives CASSPAGGLGTEAFF. This chain links TRBV7-3 with TRBJ1-1; 8 bases line up with TRBD1. V lost 5 bases to trimming and J lost 4 bases; unmatched junction nucleotides: 9. Per the germline V gene, CDR1 is SGHTA and CDR2 is FQGTGA. The CDR3 runs 15 residues.

The chain employs TRBV5-4 and TRBJ2-3, with D possibly being TRBD1 (5 bases). The germline V gene has CDR1 SGHNT and CDR2 YYREEE (reference sequence). The V gene lost 1 base and the J gene lost 2 bases, with 8 bases spanning the gap. This CDR3 comprises 14 residues. The CDR3 DNA follows: TGTGCCAGCAGCTTGTTACAGGACACAGATACGCAGTATTTT. Amino acid sequence: CASSLLQDTDTQYF.

The V call is TRBV7-2, the J call TRBJ1-5; D ambiguous. The ends were cut back, 2 bases at V and 5 bases at J, with 7 bases in the middle. CDR1 SGHTA and CDR2 FQGNSA come from the germline V gene. This CDR3 spans 13 amino acids. The CDR3 region is CASSLWVDQPQHF. Written as DNA, the CDR3 is TGTGCCAGCAGCTTATGGGTCGATCAGCCCCAGCATTTT.

The chain has TRBV7-9 and TRBJ2-1, with TRBD2 identical over 11 bases. This CDR3 has 13 residues. The V and J ends lost 8 bases and 6 bases, in that order; junction bases with no gene match: 3. The germline V gene encodes CDR1 SEHNR and CDR2 FQNEAQ (reference sequence). CDR3 sequence reads: CASYSGGGNEQFF. DNA for the CDR3: TGTGCCAGCTATAGCGGGGGGGGCAATGAGCAGTTCTTC.

The gene calls are TRBV12-3 or TRBV12-4 and TRBJ2-5, with D maybe TRBD2 (7 bases). This CDR3 contains 15 residues. Trimming stripped 5 bases from V and 5 bases from J, with 18 bases between. The CDR3 protein is CASSQRGGAVETQYF. The DNA for the CDR3 is TGTGCCAGCAGTCAACGAGGGGGGGCGGTGGAGACCCAGTACTTC.